Listed below are T cell receptor beta chains from one sample, sequenced in a study of regulatory T cells in long-lasting Graves disease. TCRdb passed the multiplex PCR reads through MiXCR, listing each CDR3 protein once. The sample includes 450,000 to 650,000 distinct CDR3 sequences, 15% to 20% of them seen just once. In addition, the sample was reused for a study of T cells in Graves' hyperthyroidism and ophthalmopathy.

The sequencing here drew on peripheral blood mononuclear cells (PBMCs), taken at new diagnosis, from a patient treated with antithyroid drugs. These receptors all stem from a woman aged 35-65 years with Graves disease. Both conserved end residues are part of each CDR3. D genes are given only for firm matches. Clone size appears in some rows only: once, few, many, or a class for an expanded clone.

size: many; V: TRBV27; J: TRBJ2-1; D: -; DNA: TGTGCCAGCAGTTTATCGGCGGGACAGACGTACAATGAGCAGTTCTTC; CDR3: CASSLSAGQTYNEQFF
size: few; V: TRBV29-1; J: TRBJ1-6; D: -; DNA: TGCAGCGTTCGGGCCAGCAATAATTCACCCCTCCACTTT; CDR3: CSVRASNNSPLHF
size: many; V: TRBV28; J: TRBJ1-2; D: TRBD1; DNA: TGTGCCAGCAGTTTCCCACAGGGGGCGCGTGGCTACACCTTC; CDR3: CASSFPQGARGYTF
size: many; V: TRBV12-3/TRBV12-4; J: TRBJ2-7; D: TRBD2; DNA: TGTGCCAGCACCGCCGGACTAGCGCTCTACGAGCAGTACTTC; CDR3: CASTAGLALYEQYF
size: many; V: TRBV5-1; J: TRBJ2-7; D: TRBD1; DNA: TGCGCCAGCAGCTTGCCAGGGGGCGGTTCCTACGAGCAGTACTTC; CDR3: CASSLPGGGSYEQYF
size: few; V: TRBV11-2; J: TRBJ1-3; D: -; DNA: TGTGCCAGCAGCTTAGACCCAGGGTTTCGTGGAAACACCATATATTTT; CDR3: CASSLDPGFRGNTIYF
size: few; V: TRBV20-1; J: TRBJ2-1; D: -; DNA: TGCAGTGCTAGCGGGGGTATCGCCTACAATGAGCAGTTCTTC; CDR3: CSASGGIAYNEQFF
size: -; V: TRBV9; J: TRBJ2-5; D: -; DNA: TGTGCCAGCAGCGTAGTATCCGCGACCCAACATCAAGAGACCCAGTACTTC; CDR3: CASSVVSATQHQETQYF
size: few; V: TRBV13; J: TRBJ2-5; D: TRBD2; DNA: TGTGCCAGCAGCGATAGGACCCAGCGGGGGAACCAAGAGACCCAGTACTTC; CDR3: CASSDRTQRGNQETQYF
size: -; V: TRBV3-1; J: TRBJ2-7; D: TRBD2; DNA: TGTGCCAGCAGCCCTAGCTGGGGACTAGCGGGGAGCTTAGAGCAGTACTTC; CDR3: CASSPSWGLAGSLEQYF
size: many; V: TRBV12-3/TRBV12-4; J: TRBJ1-2; D: -; DNA: TGTGCCAGCAGTGCAGGGACTGACTTCTATGGCTACACCTTC; CDR3: CASSAGTDFYGYTF
size: -; V: TRBV18; J: TRBJ1-4; D: -; DNA: TGTGCCAGCTCGTCGGAACAGAATTCAGCTAATGAAAAACTGTTTTTT; CDR3: CASSSEQNSANEKLFF
size: few; V: TRBV6-5; J: TRBJ1-3; D: -; DNA: TGTGCCAGCAGTTCCCATATTGGGTCTGGAAACACCATATATTTT; CDR3: CASSSHIGSGNTIYF
size: -; V: TRBV7-2; J: TRBJ2-3; D: -; DNA: TGTGCCAGCAGCTTCCAGGTCCAGAATACGCAGTATTTT; CDR3: CASSFQVQNTQYF
size: many; V: TRBV11-2; J: TRBJ2-3; D: TRBD2; DNA: TGTGCCAGCAGCTATGAGGACGGGAGGGATACGCAGTATTTT; CDR3: CASSYEDGRDTQYF
size: -; V: TRBV5-5; J: TRBJ1-1; D: TRBD1; DNA: TGTGCCAGCAGCAACGACAGGGGAGATGAAGCTTTCTTT; CDR3: CASSNDRGDEAFF
size: -; V: TRBV3-1; J: TRBJ2-3; D: TRBD2; DNA: TGTGCCAGCAGCCCTAGCGGATATTCCACAGATACGCAGTATTTT; CDR3: CASSPSGYSTDTQYF
size: -; V: TRBV19; J: TRBJ1-6; D: -; DNA: TGTGCCAGTACCGAACAGGCATCGAATTCACCCCTCCACTTT; CDR3: CASTEQASNSPLHF
size: many; V: TRBV28; J: TRBJ1-2; D: TRBD1; DNA: TGTGCCAGCAGTCTCTCCGGGACAGGGGGCTATGGCTACACCTTC; CDR3: CASSLSGTGGYGYTF
size: many; V: TRBV18; J: TRBJ2-7; D: -; DNA: TGTGCCAGCTCACCCCAGAGTGGATACGAGCAGTACTTC; CDR3: CASSPQSGYEQYF
size: few; V: TRBV28; J: TRBJ2-6; D: -; DNA: TGTGCCAGCACTGGGCATGGGTTTCCCTCTGGGGCCAACGTCCTGACTTTC; CDR3: CASTGHGFPSGANVLTF
size: -; V: TRBV7-2; J: TRBJ2-1; D: -; DNA: TGTGCCAGCAGCTCCCCATCGTGGGGAGAGGGATATGAGCAGTTCTTC; CDR3: CASSSPSWGEGYEQFF
size: few; V: TRBV5-1; J: TRBJ2-2; D: -; DNA: TGCGCCAGCAGCGTTAGTGCCGGGGAGCTGCTTTTT; CDR3: CASSVSAGELLF
size: many; V: TRBV3-1; J: TRBJ1-1; D: -; DNA: TGTGCCAGCAGCCAAGATCCGGGACGGATTAACACTGAAGCTTTCTTT; CDR3: CASSQDPGRINTEAFF
size: few; V: TRBV10-1; J: TRBJ2-3; D: TRBD2; DNA: TGCGCCAGCAGTGAGAGCGGGGGGCCCACAGATACGCAGTATTTT; CDR3: CASSESGGPTDTQYF
size: many; V: TRBV7-8; J: TRBJ2-5; D: TRBD2; DNA: TGTGCCAGCAGCTTATCAGCGGGGGGGACCCAGTACTTC; CDR3: CASSLSAGGTQYF
size: many; V: TRBV3-1; J: TRBJ2-3; D: -; DNA: TGTGCCAGCAGCCAAGACAAAATGGATACGCAGTATTTT; CDR3: CASSQDKMDTQYF
size: many; V: TRBV7-8; J: TRBJ2-7; D: TRBD2; DNA: TGTGCCAGCAGCTTAGGTCTAGCGGGGGTGACCTACGAGCAGTACTTC; CDR3: CASSLGLAGVTYEQYF
size: many; V: TRBV10-3; J: TRBJ1-1; D: -; DNA: TGTGCCACCAGCCGGGAGGGCCGGATGAACACTGAAGCTTTCTTT; CDR3: CATSREGRMNTEAFF
size: -; V: TRBV7-8; J: TRBJ1-5; D: -; DNA: TGTGCCAGCAGCTTGATTGGAAGCAATCAGCCCCAGCATTTT; CDR3: CASSLIGSNQPQHF
size: few; V: TRBV18; J: TRBJ1-2; D: -; DNA: TGTGCCAGCTCACCTCCCCCCGGGCTGGGCTATGGCTACACCTTC; CDR3: CASSPPPGLGYGYTF
size: many; V: TRBV18; J: TRBJ1-1; D: -; DNA: TGTGCCAGCTCTCCCCGACGCGACACTGAAGCTTTCTTT; CDR3: CASSPRRDTEAFF
size: many; V: TRBV27; J: TRBJ2-1; D: TRBD1; DNA: TGTGCCAGCAGTTTACATCGGGACAGGGGCTACAATGAGCAGTTCTTC; CDR3: CASSLHRDRGYNEQFF
size: few; V: TRBV25-1; J: TRBJ1-1; D: -; DNA: TGTGCCAGCAGTGAATCTTGGGGGGCTGGGGGTATGAACACTGAAGCTTCCTTT; CDR3: CASSESWGAGGMNTEASF
size: -; V: TRBV7-9; J: TRBJ1-2; D: -; DNA: TGTGCCAGCACCGACCCCAGGGGAGTCACAGGTGGCTACACCTTC; CDR3: CASTDPRGVTGGYTF
size: -; V: TRBV9; J: TRBJ2-3; D: TRBD2; DNA: TGTGCCAGCAGCCCCACTCCCCGGGGGGACGGCCATACGCAGTATTTT; CDR3: CASSPTPRGDGHTQYF
size: many; V: TRBV5-6; J: TRBJ1-1; D: -; DNA: TGTGCCAGCAGCTTAGGACCCATCACTGAAGCTTTCTTT; CDR3: CASSLGPITEAFF
size: many; V: TRBV5-1; J: TRBJ1-1; D: -; DNA: TGCGCCAGCAGCTTGTTTGCAGGGCTGGAGGGGAACACTGAAGCTTTCTTT; CDR3: CASSLFAGLEGNTEAFF
size: many; V: TRBV11-2; J: TRBJ2-3; D: TRBD2; DNA: TGTGCCAGCAGCCGAAGGACTAGCGGGGGAATAGATACGCAGTATTTT; CDR3: CASSRRTSGGIDTQYF
size: few; V: TRBV2; J: TRBJ2-5; D: TRBD2; DNA: TGTGCCAGCAGTGAAAGGGGACTAGCCGGGGAGACCCAGTACTTC; CDR3: CASSERGLAGETQYF
size: many; V: TRBV12-3/TRBV12-4; J: TRBJ1-2; D: -; DNA: TGTGCCAGCAGTTTAGGGCGCGGGCTTCTCGGAACCTTC; CDR3: CASSLGRGLLGTF
size: few; V: TRBV9; J: TRBJ1-4; D: -; DNA: TGTGCCAGCAGCGTCGACCTGGGGCGAGAACTGTTTTTT; CDR3: CASSVDLGRELFF
size: many; V: TRBV18; J: TRBJ1-2; D: -; DNA: TGTGCCAGCAGCCCGGGGGCTAACTATGGCTACACCTTC; CDR3: CASSPGANYGYTF
size: few; V: TRBV7-9; J: TRBJ2-5; D: -; DNA: TGTGCCAGCAGCTTAGGCCGGGTATTCAGTTCGTACCAAGAGACCCAGTACTTC; CDR3: CASSLGRVFSSYQETQYF
size: many; V: TRBV12-3/TRBV12-4; J: TRBJ2-7; D: -; DNA: TGTGCCAGCAGTCGAGGAGTTTCCAACTCCTACGAGCAGTACTTC; CDR3: CASSRGVSNSYEQYF
size: few; V: TRBV19; J: TRBJ1-4; D: -; DNA: TGTGCCAGTAGTATATATCTTAGGAAGGAAAAACTGTTTTTT; CDR3: CASSIYLRKEKLFF
size: many; V: TRBV20-1; J: TRBJ2-7; D: -; DNA: TGCAGTGCTCGTGGACTCATCTCCTACGAGCAGTACTTC; CDR3: CSARGLISYEQYF
size: many; V: TRBV13; J: TRBJ2-1; D: -; DNA: TGTGCCAGCAGCCAAGACTATTCGAGCTCCTACAATGAGCAGTTCTTC; CDR3: CASSQDYSSSYNEQFF
size: many; V: TRBV12-3/TRBV12-4; J: TRBJ2-1; D: TRBD2; DNA: TGTGCCAGCAGTTCCCTTCCGGGGGGGAACCCCTACAATGAGCAGTTCTTC; CDR3: CASSSLPGGNPYNEQFF
size: -; V: TRBV11-2; J: TRBJ2-7; D: -; DNA: TGTGCCAACAGCCCCGGGGTAGCGAGACCCTACGAGCAGTACTTC; CDR3: CANSPGVARPYEQYF
size: many; V: TRBV7-2; J: TRBJ1-2; D: TRBD1; DNA: TGTGCCAGCAGCCGAGGACAGGGACGGTATGGCTACACCTTC; CDR3: CASSRGQGRYGYTF
size: -; V: TRBV19; J: TRBJ2-7; D: -; DNA: TGTGCCAGTAGCCGCACAGGGAACGAGCAGTACTTC; CDR3: CASSRTGNEQYF
size: many; V: TRBV6-1; J: TRBJ1-1; D: TRBD1; DNA: TGTGCCAGCACCGACAGGGTTGGAAACACTGAAGCTTTCTTT; CDR3: CASTDRVGNTEAFF
size: many; V: TRBV3-1; J: TRBJ2-4; D: TRBD1; DNA: TGTGCCAGCAGCCGGGACAGCCCTTACGACATTCAGTACTTC; CDR3: CASSRDSPYDIQYF
size: -; V: TRBV10-3; J: TRBJ2-2; D: -; DNA: TGTGCCATCAGTTTACTCGGACGAGGAGGCGGCACCGGGGAGCTGTTTTTT; CDR3: CAISLLGRGGGTGELFF